Given below is one T cell receptor beta chain in context. These data are taken from a study of blood T cell repertoires in COVID-19. Data came from immunoSEQ multiplex PCR; TCRdb stores just in-frame clones and leaves some out. The sample holds approximately 110,000 clones, around 76% seen once. The germline V gene has CDR1 GTSNPN and CDR2 SVGIG (reference sequence). Trimming took 2 bases from V and 11 from J, leaving 15 bases between them. This CDR3 has 12 amino acids. In Seattle, patients joined the study during active infection and were tracked longitudinally. The rearrangement uses TRBV30 and TRBJ1-1; D ambiguous. Input material: peripheral blood. This sequence was found in a man aged 80 or over with COVID-19, enrolled during active disease. This CDR3 reads CAWSSPGGRAFF. DNA for the CDR3: TGTGCCTGGAGTTCACCGGGAGGGAGGGCTTTCTTT.